The 30 T cell receptor beta chains presented below share a single source sample, sequenced in a study of T-cell reconstitution after alpha-beta-depleted transplantation in children. Unique molecular identifiers were used to barcode this TCRbeta library. From the PCR reads, TCRdb called clonotypes with MiXCR, one entry per CDR3 protein. The repertoire consists of 190,000 or so distinct CDR3 sequences, with 5% to 6.5% occurring once and the leading ten covering under 6%. Sequencing was performed on PBMCs, taken before TCRalphabeta/CD19-depleted stem cell transplant. The source is a girl under three years old with combined immunodeficiency, due to receive a stem cell transplant.

The table lists this clonotype with many counts. The chain employs TRBV3-1 and TRBJ2-1, with 8 bases matching TRBD2. The CDR3 runs to 17 residues. V trimming: 3 bases; J trimming: 1 base; junction bases outside the gene matches: 8. Germline CDR1 LGHDT, CDR2 YNNKEL (reference sequence). CDR3 nucleotide sequence: TGTGCCAGCAGCCAGGGGGCGGGAGGACGGTCCTACAATGAGCAGTTCTTC. It yields the protein CASSQGAGGRSYNEQFF.

This clonotype occurred many times. The chain links TRBV20-1 to TRBJ2-3, with 8 bases aligning to TRBD2. Trimming at V came to 4 bases and at J to 0 bases, leaving 12 bases not matched to a gene. CDR1 DFQATT and CDR2 SNEGSKA come from the germline V gene (reference sequence). The CDR3 is 17 residues long. As DNA, the CDR3 is TGCAGTGCTATTAAACCCCTCGCGGGGGGTAGCACAGATACGCAGTATTTT. Its protein product is CSAIKPLAGGSTDTQYF.

The sample holds many counts of this clonotype. V usage is TRBV12-3 or TRBV12-4 and J usage is TRBJ2-3, with 12 bases aligning to TRBD2. The junction had 15 bases not matched to a gene; V was cut back by 6 bases and J by 2 bases. CDR3 size: 19 residues. CDR3 in amino acids: CASSGEASGGAADTDTQYF. The CDR3 DNA is TGTGCCAGCAGCGGTGAGGCTAGCGGGGGGGCCGCTGACACAGATACGCAGTATTTT.

Comment on this clonotype: A much larger clone lies a single base off, so this may be a read error. The chain joins TRBV4-1 to TRBJ2-7; 8 nucleotides match TRBD2. Germline CDR1 MGHRA, CDR2 YSYEKL. This CDR3 has 14 residues. The CDR3 bases are TGCGCCAGCAGCCAGTTAGCGGGATTCTACGTGCAGTACTTC. Protein sequence: CASSQLAGFYVQYF.

This clonotype was seen a handful of times. The V gene is TRBV20-1, the J gene TRBJ1-5; 8 bases match TRBD1. This CDR3 spans 18 amino acids. CDR1 is DFQATT and CDR2 is SNEGSKA in the germline V gene (reference sequence). V shed 1 base and J 0 bases; nucleotides not matched to a gene: 11. The CDR3 DNA is TGCAGTGCTAGAGTCCGCAGGGGGCTGGGATATAGCAATCAGCCCCAGCATTTT. Residues: CSARVRRGLGYSNQPQHF.

This clonotype was detected ten times or more. The rearrangement joins TRBV9 to TRBJ2-3; 7 nucleotides line up with TRBD2. Unmatched junction bases numbered 17, after V lost 3 bases and J lost 1 base. The CDR3 runs 19 residues. Germline values: CDR1 SGDLS, CDR2 YYNGEE. CDR3 nucleotides: TGTGCCAGCAGCGGAGCACACCCCATGGTGGCGGGGGGCACAGATACGCAGTATTTT. As protein: CASSGAHPMVAGGTDTQYF.

This clonotype was seen repeatedly, ten times or more. The V call is TRBV29-1, the J call TRBJ1-1; 9 bases line up with TRBD1. The V gene's germline CDR1 is SQVTM and CDR2 ANQGSEA. The CDR3 runs 13 residues. Trimming cost V 7 bases and J 7 bases; bases outside gene matches: 10. The DNA for the CDR3 is TGCAGCGCTTTAAACAGGGGGCCGGGTGAAGCTTTCTTT. Its translation is CSALNRGPGEAFF.

This clonotype was counted at least ten times. The chain couples TRBV24-1 to TRBJ1-5; D is possibly TRBD1 (5 bases). The germline V gene encodes CDR1 KGHDR and CDR2 SFDVKD. With 4 bases removed from V and 8 bases from J, the gap between germline ends came to 26 bases. This CDR3 comprises 18 residues. The CDR3 region is CATSEKPGLHPMGKPQHF. CDR3 coding DNA: TGTGCCACCAGTGAGAAACCAGGGTTACATCCTATGGGAAAGCCCCAGCATTTT.

The table lists this clonotype with many counts. The rearrangement links TRBV25-1 to TRBJ2-5; maybe TRBD2 (5 bases). In germline, CDR1 is MGHDK, CDR2 SYGVNS. This CDR3 spans 16 amino acids. V was pared by 2 bases and J by 2 bases, with 15 bases between. This CDR3 reads CASSELRIGGQETQYF. CDR3 sequence (DNA): TGTGCCAGCAGTGAACTTCGAATAGGAGGTCAAGAGACCCAGTACTTC. The complete variable domain, with remaining parts taken from reference TRBV25-1 and TRBJ2-5, reads EADIYQTPRYLVIGTGKKITLECSQTMGHDKMYWYQQDPGMELHLIHYSYGVNSTEKGDLSSESTVSRIRTEHFPLTLESARPSHTSQYLCASSELRIGGQETQYFGPGTRLLVL.

This clonotype was recorded at least ten times. This sequence joins TRBV4-3 and TRBJ2-7, with D tentatively TRBD2 (7 bases). There are 15 residues in the CDR3. V was shortened by 0 bases and J by 3 bases, with 12 bases between the two germline ends. CDR1 and CDR2 (germline): LGHNA, YSLEER. The CDR3 region is CASSQDKGGNYEQYF. The CDR3 coding sequence is TGCGCCAGCAGCCAAGATAAGGGGGGGAACTACGAGCAGTACTTC.

This clonotype was found many times. The rearrangement joins TRBV27 to TRBJ2-5; D gene uncertain. Looked up from germline, CDR1 is MNHEY and CDR2 is SMNVEV (reference sequence). The CDR3 is made up of 13 amino acids. Between the trimmed V and J ends, which lost 3 bases and 3 bases, there was a span of 8 bases. The CDR3 bases are TGTGCCAGCAGTTTGGACCTGGAAGAGACCCAGTACTTC. Translated: CASSLDLEETQYF.

This clonotype was recorded at least ten times. The chain couples TRBV2 to TRBJ2-7, with TRBD1 identical over 9 bases. Germline V gives CDR1 SNHLY, CDR2 FYNNEI. CDR3 length equals 12 residues. V trimming: 8 bases; J trimming: 12 bases; junction bases outside the gene matches: 11. This CDR3 is CASAPLGTGWYF. In DNA, the CDR3 is TGTGCCAGCGCCCCCTTGGGGACAGGGTGGTACTTC.

V gene TRBV20-1 combines with J gene TRBJ2-3; TRBD2 is a possible D gene (6 bases). V was cut by 0 bases and J by 4 bases, with 17 bases left in between. The length of the CDR3 is 16 residues. Per the germline V gene, CDR1 is DFQATT and CDR2 is SNEGSKA (reference sequence). The CDR3 DNA reads as TGCAGTGCTAGAGATCGTAGGGGAGGTCGGGCAGATACGCAGTATTTT. It encodes CSARDRRGGRADTQYF.

There are many counts of this clonotype. The V gene is TRBV7-9, the J gene TRBJ2-2; TRBD2 might be the D (6 bases). Germline CDR1 and CDR2: SEHNR and FQNEAQ (reference sequence). This CDR3 has 15 residues. V lost 6 bases to trimming and J lost 0 bases, with 11 bases between them. In DNA, the CDR3 is TGTGCCAGCAGGCGGGACTTTGCGAACACCGGGGAGCTGTTTTTT. Amino acids: CASRRDFANTGELFF.

This clonotype appeared a few times. The chain combines TRBV12-3 or TRBV12-4 with TRBJ2-1, with TRBD2 identical over 7 bases. Trimming removed 2 bases from V and 7 bases from J; junction bases left unmatched: 8. The CDR3 sequence is 15 residues long. Here the CDR3 reads CASSLRDYYVNEQFF. CDR3 sequence (DNA): TGTGCCAGCAGTTTACGGGACTATTATGTGAATGAGCAGTTCTTC.

Ten or more counts support this clonotype. This chain joins TRBV25-1 and TRBJ2-3; D gene uncertain. Trimming left V 4 bases short and J 0 bases short, with 8 bases between. CDR3 length: 14 residues. The germline V gene has CDR1 MGHDK and CDR2 SYGVNS. In DNA, the CDR3 is TGTGCCAGCAGTGGAGCTTCTAGCACAGATACGCAGTATTTT. This encodes CASSGASSTDTQYF. The variable domain in full, with the rest retrieved from reference TRBV25-1 and TRBJ2-3, is EADIYQTPRYLVIGTGKKITLECSQTMGHDKMYWYQQDPGMELHLIHYSYGVNSTEKGDLSSESTVSRIRTEHFPLTLESARPSHTSQYLCASSGASSTDTQYFGPGTRLTVL.

At least ten counts were recorded for this clonotype. The chain couples TRBV20-1 to TRBJ1-5; 8 nucleotides match TRBD1. The V gene's germline CDR1 is DFQATT and CDR2 SNEGSKA (reference sequence). V lost 1 base, J lost 1 base, and 9 bases stayed unmatched. This CDR3 spans 17 amino acids. The CDR3 DNA reads TGCAGTGCTAGAGTTCTTGACAGGGGCATCAGCAATCAGCCCCAGCATTTT. Encoded protein: CSARVLDRGISNQPQHF.

This clonotype was counted at least ten times. The chain uses TRBV24-1 and TRBJ2-3, with 9 bases that match TRBD1. V dropped 5 bases and J dropped 2; count of bases not matched to a gene: 13. The CDR3 totals 18 residues. The germline CDR1 and CDR2 sequences are KGHDR and SFDVKD. CDR3 bases: TGTGCCACCAGTGGCCACCTTGGGACAGGGCGTGTCACAGATACGCAGTATTTT. Protein sequence: CATSGHLGTGRVTDTQYF.

Ten or more counts support this clonotype. The rearrangement uses TRBV29-1 and TRBJ1-3; D gene unclear. Germline V CDR1 and CDR2: SQVTM, ANQGSEA. The CDR3 contains 11 residues. Between the trimmed V and J ends, which lost 5 bases and 0 bases, there was a span of 2 bases. The CDR3 DNA sequence: TGCAGCGTTTTCTCTGGAAACACCATATATTTT. It is translated as CSVFSGNTIYF.

To note about this clonotype: A much larger clone differs by one base, so this may be a read error. V usage is TRBV5-4 and J usage is TRBJ2-3; TRBD2 matches 7 bases. Looked up from germline, CDR1 is SGHNT and CDR2 is YYREEE (reference sequence). There are 14 residues in the CDR3. V dropped 9 bases and J dropped 2; count of bases not matched to a gene: 9. The CDR3 nucleotides read TGTGCCATCAGTCCGGGACTACACACAGATACGCAGTATTTT. Amino acid sequence: CAISPGLHTDTQYF.

The genes are TRBV20-1 and TRBJ2-5; the match to TRBD2 covers 8 bases. The CDR3 consists of 16 residues. Germline CDR1 and CDR2: DFQATT and SNEGSKA (reference sequence). The junction had 14 bases not matched to a gene; V was cut back by 3 bases and J by 5 bases. The CDR3 coding sequence is TGCAGTGCTAGGGACTACGGGAGGGCCGGTTGGGAGACCCAGTACTTC. Amino acid sequence: CSARDYGRAGWETQYF.

The V gene is TRBV7-2, the J gene TRBJ2-1, with 8 bases aligning to TRBD2. The trim removed 1 base at V and 8 bases at J, leaving 13 bases unmatched. The CDR3 is 17 residues long. Germline V gene data show CDR1 as SGHTA and CDR2 as FQGNSA. CDR3 in amino acids: CASSLGIGGGMVHEQFF. The CDR3 DNA reads TGTGCCAGCAGCTTAGGGATCGGGGGGGGGATGGTGCATGAGCAGTTCTTC. Using reference TRBV7-2 and TRBJ2-1 for the parts outside the CDR3, the full variable domain is GAGVSQSPSNKVTEKGKDVELRCDPISGHTALYWYRQSLGQGLEFLIYFQGNSAPDKSGLPSDRFSAERTGGSVSTLTIQRTQQEDSAVYLCASSLGIGGGMVHEQFFGPGTRLTVL.

This clonotype has at least ten counts. V usage is TRBV6-5 and J usage is TRBJ2-3; D may be TRBD2 (6 bases). This CDR3 comprises 15 residues. Germline CDR1 reads MNHEY; CDR2 reads SVGAGI. V lost 5 bases and J 0 bases, leaving 12 bases between the germline ends. The CDR3 spells CASSTPGDSTDTQYF. DNA of the CDR3: TGTGCCAGCAGTACTCCGGGGGATAGCACAGATACGCAGTATTTT.

At least ten counts were recorded for this clonotype. The rearrangement joins TRBV3-1 to TRBJ2-1, with TRBD2 as a possible D gene (6 bases). V was trimmed by 0 bases and J by 7 bases, leaving 13 bases between them. Germline-derived CDR1 and CDR2 are LGHDT and YNNKEL (reference sequence). The CDR3 is 15 amino acids. CDR3 amino acids: CASSQDPGVVNEQFF. CDR3 in DNA: TGTGCCAGCAGCCAAGATCCGGGGGTAGTTAATGAGCAGTTCTTC.

The sample holds many counts of this clonotype. The CDR3 is CASSLSGLNEQFF. The CDR3 DNA is TGTGCCAGCAGTTTATCAGGGTTGAATGAGCAGTTCTTC. The chain uses TRBV27 and TRBJ2-1; unclear D gene. Germline V gene lookup returns CDR1 MNHEY and CDR2 SMNVEV (reference sequence). This CDR3 has 13 amino acids. V was shortened by 0 bases and J by 7 bases, with 7 bases between the two germline ends.

Many counts were recorded for this clonotype. The CDR3 protein is CSATGYGYTF. The DNA of the CDR3 is TGCAGCGCGACAGGGTATGGCTACACCTTC. The V gene is TRBV29-1, the J gene TRBJ1-2; 7 positions match TRBD1. Per the germline V gene, CDR1 is SQVTM and CDR2 is ANQGSEA. The CDR3 consists of 10 residues. After removal of 7 bases from V and 5 bases from J, the junction contained 1 base not matched to a gene.

At least ten counts were recorded for this clonotype. V usage is TRBV7-3 and J usage is TRBJ2-2; maybe TRBD2 (6 bases). The CDR3 has 16 amino acids. V was cut by 4 bases and J by 1 base, with 13 bases left in between. CDR1 and CDR2 (germline): SGHTA, FQGTGA. The CDR3 loop is CASSSILAENTGELFF. CDR3 DNA sequence: TGTGCCAGCAGCTCAATACTAGCAGAGAACACCGGGGAGCTGTTTTTT.

This clonotype has a count of ten or more. The chain combines TRBV14 with TRBJ1-2; 9 bases are a match to TRBD1. Germline trimming cut 3 bases from V and 4 bases from J; bases unmatched to any gene: 3. CDR1 SGHDN and CDR2 FVKESK come from the germline V gene. The CDR3 runs 14 residues. CDR3 DNA: TGTGCCAGCAGCCACTCGACAGGGGGCTATGGCTACACCTTC. This translates into CASSHSTGGYGYTF.

This clonotype was found a few times. The V call is TRBV27, the J call TRBJ1-1; no clear D gene. In germline, CDR1 is MNHEY, CDR2 SMNVEV (reference sequence). V was pared by 6 bases and J by 1 base, with 18 bases between. The CDR3 contains 16 residues. The CDR3 loop is CASRGPQGKPNTEAFF. The CDR3 DNA reads as TGTGCCAGCAGAGGACCCCAAGGAAAGCCGAACACTGAAGCTTTCTTT.

A few counts support this clonotype. V and J are TRBV20-1 and TRBJ2-7; 10 bases map to TRBD2. Trimming at V came to 4 bases and at J to 5 bases, leaving 14 bases not matched to a gene. The germline gives CDR1 DFQATT, CDR2 SNEGSKA (reference sequence). The CDR3 extends over 16 amino acids. CDR3 coding DNA: TGCAGTGCTACCCCACTAGCGGGGACGGGTCTTGACGAGCAGTACTTC. As protein: CSATPLAGTGLDEQYF.